One sample yielded the 2 T cell receptor beta chains listed below, sequenced in a study of a mutant IDH1 vaccine in newly diagnosed glioma. The method was immunoSEQ multiplex PCR; TCRdb's version includes in-frame clones alone and lacks a portion of them. Among 9,500 to 12,000 clones listed, approximately 88% were seen once. Time point reported: week 23, last vaccination. The investigators gave 300 ug of mutant IDH1 20-mer peptide in each vaccine dose, together with topical imiquimod. These TCRs' antigens remain unknown. Here the sequenced sample was PBMCs, taken from a glioma patient whose treatment included an IDH1 peptide vaccine. These receptors came from a woman aged 35 to 49 with glioma. Some clones in this sample may be carry-over from other donors' samples.

The chain carries TRBV10-3 and TRBJ2-7; perhaps TRBD2 as D (6 bases). This CDR3 comprises 15 residues. The germline gives CDR1 ENHRY, CDR2 SYGVKD. The ends were cut back, 6 bases at V and 3 bases at J, with 18 bases in the middle. CDR3 nucleotides: TGTGCCATCAGCCCCAACGGAGGGCCCAGCTACGAGCAGTACTTC. Translating it yields CAISPNGGPSYEQYF.

This chain links TRBV5-4 with TRBJ1-2; TRBD1 agrees at 9 bases. This CDR3 region has 15 residues. J gave up 2 bases and V 2 bases, and 4 bases lay outside the gene matches. CDR1 SGHNT and CDR2 YYREEE come from the germline V gene (reference sequence). CDR3 protein: CASSFRGQGNYGYTF. CDR3 bases: TGTGCCAGCAGCTTTAGGGGACAGGGCAACTATGGCTACACCTTC.